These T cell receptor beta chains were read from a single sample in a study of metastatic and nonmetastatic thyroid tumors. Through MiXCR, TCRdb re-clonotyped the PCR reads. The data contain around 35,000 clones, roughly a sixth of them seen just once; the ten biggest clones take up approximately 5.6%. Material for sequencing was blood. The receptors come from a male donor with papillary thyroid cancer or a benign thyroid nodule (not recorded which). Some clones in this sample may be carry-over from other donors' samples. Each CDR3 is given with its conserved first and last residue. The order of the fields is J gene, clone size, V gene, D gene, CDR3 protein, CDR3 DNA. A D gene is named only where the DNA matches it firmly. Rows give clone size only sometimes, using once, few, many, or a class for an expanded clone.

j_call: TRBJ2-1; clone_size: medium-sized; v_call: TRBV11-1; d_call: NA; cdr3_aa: CASSLAAGLYNEQFF; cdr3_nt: TGTGCCAGCAGCTTAGCGGCGGGGCTCTACAATGAGCAGTTCTTC
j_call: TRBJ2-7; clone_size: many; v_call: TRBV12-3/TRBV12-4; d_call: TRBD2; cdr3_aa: CASSFRLAGGSYEQYF; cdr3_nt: TGTGCCAGCAGTTTCCGGCTAGCGGGGGGAAGCTACGAGCAGTACTTC
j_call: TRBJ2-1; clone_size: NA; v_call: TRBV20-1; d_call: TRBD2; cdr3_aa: CSAPFLSGRAQERFF; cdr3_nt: TGCAGTGCTCCTTTCCTGAGCGGGAGGGCCCAAGAGCGGTTCTTC
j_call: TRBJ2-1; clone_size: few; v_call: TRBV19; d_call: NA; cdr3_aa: CASSIQLGVYNEQFF; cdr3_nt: TGTGCCAGTAGTATACAACTCGGGGTTTACAATGAGCAGTTCTTC
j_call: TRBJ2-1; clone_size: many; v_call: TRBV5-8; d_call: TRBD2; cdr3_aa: CASSAAGTSGGYNEQFF; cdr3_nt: TGTGCCAGCAGCGCCGCCGGGACTAGCGGGGGGTACAATGAGCAGTTCTTC
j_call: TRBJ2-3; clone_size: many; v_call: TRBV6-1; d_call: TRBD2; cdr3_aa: CASTGGLAGGFYTDTQYF; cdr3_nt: TGTGCCAGCACTGGGGGACTAGCGGGAGGTTTCTACACAGATACGCAGTATTTT
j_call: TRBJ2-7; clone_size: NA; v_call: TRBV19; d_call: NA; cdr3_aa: CASSIGVSSYEQYF; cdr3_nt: TGTGCCAGTAGTATAGGCGTCAGCTCCTACGAGCAGTACTTC
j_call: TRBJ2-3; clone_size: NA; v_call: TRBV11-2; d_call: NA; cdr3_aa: CASSLSLDLRDDTQYF; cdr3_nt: TGTGCCAGCAGCTTAAGTTTGGACCTCCGGGATGATACGCAGTATTTT
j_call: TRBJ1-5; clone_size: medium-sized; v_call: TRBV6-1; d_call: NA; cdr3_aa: CASSVGIDRSVQPQHF; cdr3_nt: TGTGCCAGCAGTGTAGGTATCGACAGGTCGGTTCAGCCCCAGCATTTT
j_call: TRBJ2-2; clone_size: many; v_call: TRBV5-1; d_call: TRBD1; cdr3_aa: CASTIRGPGGAGELFF; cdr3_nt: TGCGCCAGCACGATCAGGGGGCCAGGGGGCGCCGGGGAGCTGTTTTTT
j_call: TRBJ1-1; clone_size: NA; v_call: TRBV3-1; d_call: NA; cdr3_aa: CASTADGEAFF; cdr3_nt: TGTGCCAGCACCGCAGACGGCGAAGCTTTCTTT
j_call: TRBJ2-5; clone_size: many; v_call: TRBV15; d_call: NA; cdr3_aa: CATSREQGQLQETQYF; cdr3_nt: TGTGCCACCAGCAGAGAGCAAGGACAGCTGCAAGAGACCCAGTACTTC
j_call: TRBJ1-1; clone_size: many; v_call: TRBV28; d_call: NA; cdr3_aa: CASSSSPGAADTEAFF; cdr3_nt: TGTGCCAGCAGTTCGTCCCCGGGGGCTGCGGACACTGAAGCTTTCTTT
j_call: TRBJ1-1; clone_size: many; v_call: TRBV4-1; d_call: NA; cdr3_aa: CASSRRMETNTEAFF; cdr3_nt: TGCGCCAGCAGCCGTCGAATGGAGACGAACACTGAAGCTTTCTTT
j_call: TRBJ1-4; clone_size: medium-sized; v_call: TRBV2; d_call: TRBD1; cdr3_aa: CASRSRDSLNEKLFF; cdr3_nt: TGTGCCAGCAGGTCCCGGGACAGCCTTAATGAAAAACTGTTTTTT
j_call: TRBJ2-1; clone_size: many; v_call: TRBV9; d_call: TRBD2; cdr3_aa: CASTIHLGLAGGPGAREQFF; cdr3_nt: TGTGCCAGCACCATACACCTAGGACTAGCGGGGGGGCCAGGCGCGCGTGAGCAGTTCTTC
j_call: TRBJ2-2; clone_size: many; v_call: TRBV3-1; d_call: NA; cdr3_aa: CASSPGSRPGELFF; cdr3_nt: TGTGCCAGCAGCCCGGGGAGCCGACCCGGGGAGCTGTTTTTT
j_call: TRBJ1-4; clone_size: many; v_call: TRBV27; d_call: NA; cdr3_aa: CASSLSDGFNEKLFF; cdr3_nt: TGTGCCAGCAGTTTATCGGACGGTTTTAATGAAAAACTGTTTTTT
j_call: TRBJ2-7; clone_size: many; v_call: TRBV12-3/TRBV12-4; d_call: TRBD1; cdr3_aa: CASRRGQREQYF; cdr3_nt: TGTGCCAGCAGAAGGGGACAGCGCGAGCAGTACTTC
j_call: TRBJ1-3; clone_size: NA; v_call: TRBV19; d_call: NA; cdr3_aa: CASSMRTGNTIYF; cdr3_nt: TGTGCCAGTAGTATGCGAACTGGAAACACCATATATTTT
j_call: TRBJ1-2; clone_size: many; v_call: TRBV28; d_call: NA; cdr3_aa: CASSSLPTAHSNYGYTF; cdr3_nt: TGTGCCAGCAGTTCCCTACCCACAGCGCATTCTAACTATGGCTACACCTTC
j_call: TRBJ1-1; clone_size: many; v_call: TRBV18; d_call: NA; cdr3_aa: CASSPRPENTEAFF; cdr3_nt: TGTGCCAGCTCACCACGGCCGGAGAACACTGAAGCTTTCTTT
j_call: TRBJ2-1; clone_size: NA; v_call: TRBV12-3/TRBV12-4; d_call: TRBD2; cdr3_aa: CASSTSLAGDDNEQFF; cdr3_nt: TGTGCCAGCAGTACATCCCTAGCGGGAGACGACAATGAGCAGTTCTTC
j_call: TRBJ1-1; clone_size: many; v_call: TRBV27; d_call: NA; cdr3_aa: CASSLSGGGTEAFF; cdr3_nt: TGTGCCAGCAGTTTATCGGGTGGGGGCACTGAAGCTTTCTTT
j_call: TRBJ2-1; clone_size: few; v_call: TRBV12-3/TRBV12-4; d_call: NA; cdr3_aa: CASSYSPSYNEQFF; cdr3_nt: TGTGCCAGCAGTTACTCCCCCTCCTACAATGAGCAGTTCTTC